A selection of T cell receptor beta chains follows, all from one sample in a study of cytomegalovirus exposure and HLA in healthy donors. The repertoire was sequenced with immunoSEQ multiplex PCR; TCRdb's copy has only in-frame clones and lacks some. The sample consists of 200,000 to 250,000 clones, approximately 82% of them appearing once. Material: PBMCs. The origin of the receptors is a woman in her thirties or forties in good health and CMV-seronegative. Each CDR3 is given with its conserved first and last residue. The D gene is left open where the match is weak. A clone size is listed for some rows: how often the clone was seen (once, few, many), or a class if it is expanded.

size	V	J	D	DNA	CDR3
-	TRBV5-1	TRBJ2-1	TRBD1	TGCGCCAGCAGCCCCACCCGACAGGGAATGTCCTACAATGAGCAGTTCTTC	CASSPTRQGMSYNEQFF
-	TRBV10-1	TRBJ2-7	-	TGCGCCAGCAGTGAGGCGGCTTACGGTTACGAGCAGTACTTC	CASSEAAYGYEQYF
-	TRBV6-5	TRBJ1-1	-	TGTGCCAGCAGTTGGGCAGGGAGGACTGAAGCTTTCTTT	CASSWAGRTEAFF
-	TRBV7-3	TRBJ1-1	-	TGTGCCAGCAGCTTAAATCGGGGAGTGAGCACTGAAGCTTTCTTT	CASSLNRGVSTEAFF
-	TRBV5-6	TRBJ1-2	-	TGTGCCAGCAGCTTACAGGGTAGCGCCACCTTC	CASSLQGSATF
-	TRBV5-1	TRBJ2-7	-	TGCGCCAGCAGCTACAGCACAGGGTCCTACGAGCAGTACTTC	CASSYSTGSYEQYF
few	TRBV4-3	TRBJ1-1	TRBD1	TGCGCCAGCAGCTTTAGGACAGGCTCCGAAGCTTTCTTT	CASSFRTGSEAFF
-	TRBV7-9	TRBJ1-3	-	TGTCATAGTGGGACCCGTGATGGGGGGGTCCCGTCTGGAAACACCATATATTTT	CHSGTRDGGVPSGNTIYF
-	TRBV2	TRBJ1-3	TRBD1	TGTGCCAGCAAGACAGGGCTTAGGAACACCATATATTTT	CASKTGLRNTIYF
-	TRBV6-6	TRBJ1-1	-	TGTGCCAGCATCCCAACAGGGAGGGACACTGAAGCTTTCTTT	CASIPTGRDTEAFF
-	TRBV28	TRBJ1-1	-	TGTGCCACCCTGCGGCCAACCGCTGAAGCTTTCTTT	CATLRPTAEAFF
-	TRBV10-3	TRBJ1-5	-	TGTGCCACGACAGCCGGCCCCATGCGGGGCCTCTCTGGTCAGCCCCAGCATTTT	CATTAGPMRGLSGQPQHF
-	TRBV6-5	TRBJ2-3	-	TGTGCCAGCAGTAAACTAGGAGCCCGCACAGATACGCAGTATTTT	CASSKLGARTDTQYF
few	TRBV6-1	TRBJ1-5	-	TGTGCCAGCAGTGAACTCCCGACAATGGCTGGCAATCAGCCCCAGCATTTT	CASSELPTMAGNQPQHF
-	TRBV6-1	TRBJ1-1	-	TGTGCCAGCAGTGGAAGAGGGCCCCATGGATGGGAAGCTTTCTTT	CASSGRGPHGWEAFF
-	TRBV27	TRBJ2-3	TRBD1	TGTGCCAGCAGTTTATCGGTTGGGACAGGGGTTCATGGAGATACGCAGTATTTT	CASSLSVGTGVHGDTQYF
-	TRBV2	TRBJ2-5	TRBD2	TGTGCCAGCAAGGGGACTATGAAGACCCAGTACTTC	CASKGTMKTQYF
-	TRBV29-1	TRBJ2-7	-	TGCAGCGTGCAAGGAGGGACCCGGTCCTACGAGAAGTACTTC	CSVQGGTRSYEKYF
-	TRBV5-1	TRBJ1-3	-	TGCGCCAGCAGCGGAAGGACGGGGAGCGGAAACACCATATATTTT	CASSGRTGSGNTIYF
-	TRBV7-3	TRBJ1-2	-	TGTGCCAGCAGCTTAAACCCATACACCGCGGAAGCTAACTATGGCTACACCTTC	CASSLNPYTAEANYGYTF
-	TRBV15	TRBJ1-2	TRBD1	TGTGCCACCACCCGCACAGGGGGCTTCGATGGCTACACCTTC	CATTRTGGFDGYTF
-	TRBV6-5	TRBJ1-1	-	TGTGCCAGCAGTTACTCGACGGGGGAAGCTTTCTTT	CASSYSTGEAFF
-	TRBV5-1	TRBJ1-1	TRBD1	TGCGCCAGCAGCCGAGGACAGGGGGCGGCGAACACTGAAGCTTTCTTT	CASSRGQGAANTEAFF
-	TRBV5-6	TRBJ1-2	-	TGTGCCAGCAGTTTTCCGACTGGGGGCTACACCTTC	CASSFPTGGYTF
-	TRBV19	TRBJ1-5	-	TGTGCCAGTAGGGGACCACAGGGAACGGGTCAGCCCCAGCATTTT	CASRGPQGTGQPQHF
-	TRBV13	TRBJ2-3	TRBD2	TGTGCCAGCAGCGGGGAGGGGTTGGATACGCAGTATTTT	CASSGEGLDTQYF
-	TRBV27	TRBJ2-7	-	TGTGCCAGCAGTTTAGGCAGGGCAGGTTACGAGCAGTACTTC	CASSLGRAGYEQYF
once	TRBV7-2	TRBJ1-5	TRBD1	TGTGCCAGCAGCTTAGGGTCCGACAGGGCAGAACAGCCCCAGCATTTT	CASSLGSDRAEQPQHF
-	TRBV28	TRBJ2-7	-	TGTGCCAGCAGTTTATCTTCAGTCTCCGAAATCACATCCTACGAGCAGTACTTC	CASSLSSVSEITSYEQYF
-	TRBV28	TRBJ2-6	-	TGTGCCAGCAGTTTCTCAGGGGTCCCTCTCTCTGGGGCCAACGTCCTGACTTTC	CASSFSGVPLSGANVLTF
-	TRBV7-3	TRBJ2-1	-	TGTGCCAGCAGCTTTCTAGGGGCAAATGAGCAGTTCTTC	CASSFLGANEQFF
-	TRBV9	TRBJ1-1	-	TGTGCCAGCAGCCCTCGCGGTGGGCAGGGACTCCTCTACACTGAAGCTTTCTTT	CASSPRGGQGLLYTEAFF
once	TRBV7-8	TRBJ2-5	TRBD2	TGTGCCAGCAGCTTAGGGGGGGGAACTAGCGGGCCCCTCCAGTACTTC	CASSLGGGTSGPLQYF
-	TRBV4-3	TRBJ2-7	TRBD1	TGCGCCAGCAGCCCAAAACCAAGGGACAGTTCCTACGAGCAGTACTTC	CASSPKPRDSSYEQYF
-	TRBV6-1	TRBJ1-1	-	TGTGCCAGCAGTATACCGACAGGCAGGACTGAAGCTTTCTTT	CASSIPTGRTEAFF
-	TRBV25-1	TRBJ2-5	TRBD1	TGTGCCAGCAGTGACGGGACAGTCGGGGAGACCCAGTACTTC	CASSDGTVGETQYF
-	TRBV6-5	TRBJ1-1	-	TGTGCCAGTAATATCGGCACTGAAGCTTTCTTT	CASNIGTEAFF
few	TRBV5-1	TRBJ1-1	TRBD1	TGCGCCAGCAGCGCGGGACAGGGAGAAACTGAAGCTTTCTTT	CASSAGQGETEAFF
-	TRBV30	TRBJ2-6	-	TGTGCAAGCAGGCAGGAACCCTCTGGGGCCAACGTCCTGACTTTC	CASRQEPSGANVLTF
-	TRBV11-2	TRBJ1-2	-	TGTGCCAGCAGCAGGAGCAGGGTCTCAAACTATGGCTACACCTTC	CASSRSRVSNYGYTF
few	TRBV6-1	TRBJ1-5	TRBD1	TGTGCCAGCAGTGAATCCGTTTTTGACAGGGTTCAGCCCCAGCATTTT	CASSESVFDRVQPQHF
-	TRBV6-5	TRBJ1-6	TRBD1	TGTGCCAGCTACAGGGGGGATAATTCACCCCTCCACTTT	CASYRGDNSPLHF
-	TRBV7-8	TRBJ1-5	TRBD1	TGTGCCAGCAGCTCGGACAGGGAAAGGGTGCAGCATTTT	CASSSDRERVQHF
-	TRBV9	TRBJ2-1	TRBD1	TGTGCCAGCAGTGAATCTTGGACAGGCAATGAGCAGTTCTTC	CASSESWTGNEQFF
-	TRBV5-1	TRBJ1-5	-	TGCGCCAGCAGATCGGACAGCTATAGCAATCAGCCCCAGCATTTT	CASRSDSYSNQPQHF
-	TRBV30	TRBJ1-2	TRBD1	TGTGCCGGCCCAACGGGACAGGGGATAGGCTACACCTTC	CAGPTGQGIGYTF
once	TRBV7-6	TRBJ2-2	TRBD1	TGTGCCAGCAGCTCAGAGCCCCGGGACAGGGCCCCCGGGGAGCTGTTTTTT	CASSSEPRDRAPGELFF
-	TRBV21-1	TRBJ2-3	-	TGTGCCAGCAGCACCAAGGACGGGACTAGCGTAGATACGCAGTATTTT	CASSTKDGTSVDTQYF
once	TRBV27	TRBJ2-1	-	TGTGCCAGCAGTCCCAGAGGGGGTGGCGTCCAGTTCTTC	CASSPRGGGVQFF
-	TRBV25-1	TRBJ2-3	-	TGTGCCAGCAGTGAATATATGCCCGGGAAGGCGCAGTATTTT	CASSEYMPGKAQYF
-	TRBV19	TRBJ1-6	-	TGTGCCAGTAGTATGGAAGGGGCGATGGACTCACCCCTCCACTTT	CASSMEGAMDSPLHF
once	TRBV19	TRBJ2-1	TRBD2	TGTGCCAGTTCTAGCGGGAGTTACAATGAGCAGTTCTTC	CASSSGSYNEQFF
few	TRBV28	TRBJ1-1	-	TGTGCCAGCAGTCCCTTGGCCTGGACTGAAGCTTTCTTT	CASSPLAWTEAFF
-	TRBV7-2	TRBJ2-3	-	TGTGCCAGCAGCTTAGTCGGTAGCCCCAGCACAGATACGCAGTATTTT	CASSLVGSPSTDTQYF
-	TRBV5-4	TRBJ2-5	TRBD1	TGTGCCAGCAGCGGATCCGGGACAGGGTCCCCTCGGCCAAGGGAGACCCAGTACTTC	CASSGSGTGSPRPRETQYF
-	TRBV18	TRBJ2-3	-	TGTGCCAGCTCCCAAACCAGGGGTGGCACAGATACGCAGTATTTT	CASSQTRGGTDTQYF
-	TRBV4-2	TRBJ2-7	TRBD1	TGTGCCAGCAGCCAATCAGGACAGGGGGCCTACGAGCAGTACTTC	CASSQSGQGAYEQYF
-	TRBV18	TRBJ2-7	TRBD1	TGTGCCAGCTCACCGTCAGGGGGCCTCTACGAGCAGTACTTC	CASSPSGGLYEQYF
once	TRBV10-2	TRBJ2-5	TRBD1	TGCGCCAGCAGCCGATGGACAGGGGCCGGAGGGACCCAGTACTTC	CASSRWTGAGGTQYF